This T cell receptor beta chain was obtained from a study of monozygotic twins with inflammatory bowel disease. CDR3 length: 14 residues. Two nested PCRs, run for roughly 17 and 9 cycles, were applied to TCRalpha and TCRbeta cDNA. TCRdb re-called the 5' RACE reads; every CDR3 protein appears as one record, without DNA. The sample totals nearly 45,000 distinct CDR3 sequences. Sequencing used blood. The sequence came from a human donor with ulcerative colitis or Crohn's disease, or a healthy co-twin of an affected twin (not recorded which). The chain combines TRBV12-3 or TRBV12-4 with TRBJ2-3; TCRdb selects TRBD1, and the lack of DNA leaves this call unchecked. The CDR3 here is CASRRGGSTDTQYF.